Presented here are 2 T cell receptor beta chains from one specimen sequenced in a study of shared clonotypes between healthy human individuals. Method: immunoSEQ multiplex PCR; TCRdb's copy keeps in-frame clones and lacks some. The sample carries about 460,000 clones, 75% to 80% recorded once. Sequencing was carried out using PBMCs. These receptors all stem from a woman between 40 and 55 years old in good health. Some clones in this sample may be carry-over from other donors' samples.

This clone appeared a single time. J is TRBJ2-3 and V is TRBV2; 9 nucleotides line up with TRBD1. From germline, CDR1 is SNHLY and CDR2 FYNNEI. V lost 7 bases and J lost 10; bases outside the gene matches: 15. CDR3 length: 15 residues. The CDR3 DNA is TGTGCCAGCATAAAAAGGACAGGGGTTTTTTGGGCGCAGTATTTT. It codes for CASIKRTGVFWAQYF.

The chain has TRBV7-2 and TRBJ2-3, with D possibly matching TRBD2 (6 bases). The CDR3 spans 15 residues. Trimming stripped 0 bases from V and 3 bases from J, with 10 bases between. Germline lookup yields CDR1 SGHTA and CDR2 FQGNSA. The CDR3 region has the DNA TGTGCCAGCAGCTTAGCTAGCGGAAGGACAGATACGCAGTATTTT. Its translation: CASSLASGRTDTQYF.